This entry describes one T cell receptor (beta chain). This clone was seen a handful of times. Its antigen has not been determined. Within one base of it there is no much larger clone, and no base qualities were kept. In total, around 600 healthy bone marrow donors made up the cohort. Cohort members were all nominally healthy when sampled, although unrecorded immune exposures were likely present. The donor was CMV seronegative and belonged to the group of 352 seronegative cohort members. A peripheral blood sample was collected from each donor, and TCR beta sequencing was performed on peripheral blood mononuclear cells. Genomic DNA extraction from the blood cell samples was performed with the Qiagen DNeasy Blood Extraction Kit. In the germline V gene, CDR1 corresponds to SGHTA and CDR2 to FQGNSA. Reading from cysteine to phenylalanine, the CDR3 counts 16 amino acids. Of all the DNA, just the CDR3 is kept, 48 bases in frame from base 1. Relative to germline, V is missing 5 bases and J is missing 4 bases, with 9 bases of the junction outside any gene match.

The method behind the library was the immunoSEQ multiplex PCR assay. For the multiplex PCR, a mixture combining 60 forward primers for TCR Vbeta segments and 13 reverse primers for TCR Jbeta segments was used. Amplification of the CDR3 region of rearranged TCR beta genes was performed with a multiplex PCR assay on genomic DNA. Amplified TCR beta libraries were sequenced as 87-base-pair reads on the Illumina HiSeq System. Per the original workflow: A later analysis counted about 80 million unique TCR beta chains across the 666 repertoires, and around 9.9 million of these chains were shared by at least two donors. To remove PCR and sequencing errors, raw reads were error-corrected and collapsed into unique sequences using a nearest-neighbor algorithm that merged closely related sequences. To assign V, D and J gene segments, CDR3 sequences were aligned to IMGT reference sequences. For a sequence to be retained, a match of at least six nucleotides to both a V gene segment and a J gene segment was required. A rearrangement counted as productive if the CDR3 had no stop codons and remained in frame with V and J, and every other rearrangement counted as non-productive. Following IMGT convention, CDR3 was defined as the stretch from the second conserved V-encoded cysteine up to the conserved J-encoded phenylalanine. The earlier analysis of roughly 590 of the donors excluded sequences that lacked an unambiguous match to a single V gene segment. In an earlier analysis of roughly 500 of the donors, V segments were called functional above 56.7% productive rearrangements and were called segregating when the between-donor standard deviation exceeded 5%. A statistical classification framework was developed to diagnose cytomegalovirus status using the catalog of TCR beta chain sequences. A later analysis assigned V and J genes by comparing TCR nucleotide sequences with IMGT/GENE-DB human TR gene sequences. A later analysis assigned CDR3 sequences and most-parsimonious VDJ recombination scenarios with the TCRdist pipeline. In a later analysis, each TCR beta chain was defined by its CDR3 amino acid sequence together with its V-gene family, and reads without a unique V-gene family were excluded. As a way to deal with suspected cross-contamination and a sequencing artifact, a later analysis dropped 500 to 700 nucleotide sequences that were highly shared and had low generation probability. In a later analysis, a clonal expansion index for each public chain was calculated from normalized within-repertoire ranks of inferred template counts. A later analysis computed generation probabilities with a VDJ recombination model fitted to out-of-frame rearrangements, and checked the results against IGoR. In a later analysis, hypergeometric tests were used to score TCR-TCR, TCR-HLA and TCR-CMV co-occurrence, with a repertoire-size bias correction applied to TCR pairs. In a later analysis, false discovery rates were estimated by permuting HLA or CMV assignments 20 times. In a later analysis, co-occurring TCRs were grouped using DBSCAN, and TCRdist sequence similarity was added for clustering within HLA-allele-positive subsets. For co-occurrence clustering, repertoires with fewer than 30,000 or more than 120,000 public chains were excluded, along with about five repertoires with anomalous nucleotide sharing. In TCRdb, the immuneACCESS table is reduced to in-frame sequences with V and J assigned. These tables do not hold every clone; where another copy was compared, an unresolved V gene accounts for under half, and the others remain unexplained. The V and J calls and the clone size are those of that table, but D and trimming were determined from the DNA. In all, the sample holds 130,000 or so clones, and 76% of those were seen once. Approximately 2% of the sample belongs to the ten largest clones.

This sample was included in a study of cytomegalovirus exposure and HLA in healthy donors (TCRdb year 2017). About the investigation overall: In an earlier analysis of under 750 of the donors, 250 to 350 Gb of sequence data and some 120 million unique TCR beta sequences from about 179 million T cells were reported. The study aimed to test whether signatures of past pathogen exposure could be identified by cataloging public T cell receptors. Four or five DR-DQ haplotypes were handled as single units for association and clustering, since linkage in the cohort was strong. All discovery cohort repertoires had been generated using a single sequencing platform. High-throughput TCR immunosequencing, statistical association of individual TCRs with disease status, and machine learning were combined to predict cytomegalovirus infection status. Among 398 genotyped donors of the cohort, an average of around 240,000 unique TCR beta nucleotide sequences was sequenced per donor, of which about 19% were non-productive. In addition to the first cohort of hundreds of subjects, a separate validation cohort of approximately 130 different subjects was used. Roughly 300 gigabases of sequencing data and 78 million or so unique TCR sequences were included in an early release covering roughly 700 HLA-typed donors. Among the approximately 400 genotyped donors, about 85% belonged to the genetic ancestry cluster associated with self-reported Caucasian donors. Donor age, sex, ethnicity and CMV serostatus were collected together with the repertoire data. The T cell repertoires of some 700 subjects were profiled by immunosequencing and related to cytomegalovirus serostatus. Typing coverage varied by locus: 629-630 donors for A, B, C, DRB1 and DQB1; 522 for DQA1; about 590 for DPA1; fewer than 480 for DPB1. HLA typing covered class I and class II loci at four-digit resolution. A later genetic analysis took genome-wide SNP genotypes for 398 of the 666 donors and used that subset as a discovery cohort. A later analysis re-analyzed previously published TCR beta repertoires from 550 to 700 donors and added high-resolution HLA genotyping to study TCR occurrence patterns. Rather than using new phenotypic data, the later analysis identified candidate immune exposures from TCR beta sequences and from how often those sequences occurred across donors. In an earlier analysis of roughly 540 of the donors, high-throughput TCR beta sequencing was used to judge whether each TCR beta V gene segment behaved as functional or pseudogenic. Study-wide findings and limitations: In a later analysis, several top co-occurrence clusters were reported to appear linked to parvovirus B19, influenza, CMV and Epstein-Barr virus. Because counts were too low, roughly 18 rarely observed V segments, including chromosome 9 orphons, were left out of the earlier analysis of 500 to 750 of the donors. A later analysis found that HLA-associated TCR beta chains were more clonally expanded and had lower generation probabilities than equally common non-associated chains. A cluster of highly shared sequence variants was judged likely to be a technical artifact of the sequencing pipeline. An association between a missense DCLRE1C variant and V-gene and J-gene trimming of TCR beta chains was found in a later genetic analysis and replicated in an independent cohort. At a false discovery rate of 0.05, a later analysis linked 16,951 TCR beta sequences to specific HLA alleles. The authors suggested that the approach could potentially be extended to other disease states and immunological phenotypes. This cohort had only TCR beta chains sequenced, and the lack of alpha or paired-chain data limited which features could be detected. In vitro tests confirmed that a few of the cytomegalovirus-associated TCR beta chains recognize cytomegalovirus antigens. Broadly in line with IMGT annotations, most TCR beta V segments showed up in productive rearrangements about 87% or about 30% of the time in an earlier analysis of several hundred of the donors. A total of 150 to 200 TCR beta chains were listed by the study as associated with cytomegalovirus. Strong co-occurrence of HLA alleles, especially DR and DQ, made assigning TCR associations to individual alleles difficult. For the cohort, immune exposure information was limited to CMV serostatus. Linkage disequilibrium might explain the correlated functional status among segregating V segments, but an unknown experimental factor could not be ruled out. Most CMV-associated TCR beta chains appeared to be HLA-restricted in a later analysis, and the HLA associations seemed to be driven largely by CMV exposure. Compared with the approximately 670-donor mean, donors in an Asian-associated ancestry cluster had fewer N-insertions in productive TCRs, according to a later genetic analysis. The presence/absence analyses assumed that sequencing depth was roughly uniform across donors, and that assumption may not be true. In a later analysis, TCR association rates were found to vary across HLA loci, with the most associated TCRs seen for DRB1 alleles and the fewest for HLA-C alleles. In both the original and validation cohorts, the classifier was reported to diagnose cytomegalovirus status with high specificity and sensitivity. A further reported finding was that TCR beta sequences accurately predicted the HLA-A and HLA-B alleles for most subjects in the first cohort. Some IMGT-functional V segments, including TRBV6-2 and TRBV6-3, could not be distinguished by the 87-base-pair reads and were therefore excluded. Because some donors lacked HLA typing at each locus, the association tests relied only on the typed subset. Across donors, most TCR sequences were observed very rarely, whereas some public TCRs were present in many individuals.

The receptor chain draws on TRBV7-2 and TRBJ2-3, with 10 bases matching TRBD2. The sequence came from a man aged 35 to 55 in good health and CMV-seronegative. Material: PBMCs. The CDR3 loop reads CASSLASGGPPDTQYF. The bases are TGTGCCAGCAGCCTCGCTAGCGGGGGCCCCCCAGATACGCAGTATTTT.